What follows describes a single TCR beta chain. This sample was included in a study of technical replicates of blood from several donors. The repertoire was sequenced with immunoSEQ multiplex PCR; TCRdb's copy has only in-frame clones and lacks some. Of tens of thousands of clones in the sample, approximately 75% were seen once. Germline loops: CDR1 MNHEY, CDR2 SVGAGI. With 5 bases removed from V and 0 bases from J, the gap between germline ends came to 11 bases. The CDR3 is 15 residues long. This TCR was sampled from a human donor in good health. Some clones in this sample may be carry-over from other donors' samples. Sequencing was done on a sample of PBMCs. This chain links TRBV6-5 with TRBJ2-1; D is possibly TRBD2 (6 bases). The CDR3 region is CASSLASDSYNEQFF. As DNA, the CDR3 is TGTGCCAGCAGTCTTGCTAGCGACTCCTACAATGAGCAGTTCTTC.